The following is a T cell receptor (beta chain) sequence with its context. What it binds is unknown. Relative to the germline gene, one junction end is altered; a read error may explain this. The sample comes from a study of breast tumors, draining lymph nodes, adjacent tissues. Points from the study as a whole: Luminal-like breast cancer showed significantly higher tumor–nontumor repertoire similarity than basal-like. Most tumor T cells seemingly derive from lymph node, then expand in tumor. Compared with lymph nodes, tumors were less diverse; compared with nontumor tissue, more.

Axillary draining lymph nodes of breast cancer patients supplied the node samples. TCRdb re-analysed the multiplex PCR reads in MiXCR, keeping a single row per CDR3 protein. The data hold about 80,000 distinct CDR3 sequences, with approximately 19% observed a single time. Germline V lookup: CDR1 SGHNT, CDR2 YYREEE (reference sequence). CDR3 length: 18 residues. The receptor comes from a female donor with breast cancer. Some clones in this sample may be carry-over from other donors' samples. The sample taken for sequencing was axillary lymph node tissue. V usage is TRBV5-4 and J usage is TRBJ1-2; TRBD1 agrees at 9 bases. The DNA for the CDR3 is TGTGCCAGCAGCGGAGATTTCCGGGACAGGGCATCTAACTATAGCTACACCTTC. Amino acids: CASSGDFRDRASNYSYTF.